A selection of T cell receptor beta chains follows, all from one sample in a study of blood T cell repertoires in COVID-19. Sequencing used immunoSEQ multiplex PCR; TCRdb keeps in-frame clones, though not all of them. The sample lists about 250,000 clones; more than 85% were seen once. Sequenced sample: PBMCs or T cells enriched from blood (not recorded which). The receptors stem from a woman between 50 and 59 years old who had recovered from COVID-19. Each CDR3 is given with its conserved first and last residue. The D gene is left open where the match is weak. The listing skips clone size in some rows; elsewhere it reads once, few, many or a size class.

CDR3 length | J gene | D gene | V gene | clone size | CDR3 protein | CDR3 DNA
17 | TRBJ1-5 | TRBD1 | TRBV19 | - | CANSVHRDRGLQQPQHF | TGTGCCAACTCAGTACACCGGGACAGGGGGCTTCAGCAGCCCCAGCATTTT
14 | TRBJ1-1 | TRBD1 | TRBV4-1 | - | CASSQNTGGTEAFF | TGCGCCAGCAGCCAAAATACAGGGGGCACTGAAGCTTTCTTT
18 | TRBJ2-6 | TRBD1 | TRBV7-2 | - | CASRKTGEQYSGANVLTF | TGTGCCAGCAGAAAAACAGGGGAACAATATTCTGGGGCCAACGTCCTGACTTTC
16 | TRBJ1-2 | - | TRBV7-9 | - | CASSHMGGNGDYGYTF | TGTGCCAGCAGCCATATGGGAGGGAACGGGGACTATGGCTACACCTTC
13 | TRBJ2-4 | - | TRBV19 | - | CASSGLGKNIQYF | TGTGCCAGTTCAGGGTTGGGCAAAAACATTCAGTACTTC
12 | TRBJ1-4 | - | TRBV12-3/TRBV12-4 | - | CASTHRGEKLFF | TGTGCCAGCACCCACCGGGGTGAAAAACTGTTTTTT
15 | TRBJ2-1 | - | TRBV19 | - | CASSIQQGGNNEQFF | TGTGCCAGTAGTATACAGCAGGGTGGGAACAATGAGCAGTTCTTC
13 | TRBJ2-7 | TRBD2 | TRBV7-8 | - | CASSPGLAREQYF | TGTGCCAGCAGTCCCGGACTAGCGCGGGAGCAGTACTTC
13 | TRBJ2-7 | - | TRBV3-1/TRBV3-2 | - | CASSPIGSYEQYF | TGTGCCAGCAGCCCTATCGGGTCCTACGAGCAGTACTTC
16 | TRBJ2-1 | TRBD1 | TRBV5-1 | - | CASSLGQGSSYNEQFF | TGCGCCAGCAGCCTGGGACAGGGGAGCTCCTACAATGAGCAGTTCTTC
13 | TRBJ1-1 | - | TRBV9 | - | CASSVQAGLEAFF | TGTGCCAGCAGCGTGCAAGCCGGTCTTGAAGCTTTCTTT
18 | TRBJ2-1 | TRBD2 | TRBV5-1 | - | CASSLTSGSLGSYNEQFF | TGCGCCAGCAGCTTAACTAGCGGGAGTTTGGGGTCCTACAATGAGCAGTTCTTC
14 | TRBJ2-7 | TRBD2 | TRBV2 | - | CASSEEAGGLEQYF | TGTGCCAGCAGTGAGGAGGCGGGGGGGCTCGAGCAGTACTTC
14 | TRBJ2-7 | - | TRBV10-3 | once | CAISSAENGYEQYF | TGTGCCATCAGTTCAGCGGAAAATGGATACGAGCAGTACTTC
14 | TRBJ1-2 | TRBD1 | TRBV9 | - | CASSVGDRNYGYTF | TGTGCCAGCAGCGTAGGGGACAGGAACTATGGCTACACCTTC
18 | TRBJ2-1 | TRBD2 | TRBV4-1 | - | CASSQELTSGSSYNEQFF | TGCGCCAGCAGCCAAGAATTAACTAGCGGGAGCTCCTACAATGAGCAGTTCTTC
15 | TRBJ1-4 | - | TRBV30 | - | CAWSKGEVVDEKLFF | TGTGCCTGGAGTAAAGGGGAGGTAGTCGATGAAAAACTGTTTTTT
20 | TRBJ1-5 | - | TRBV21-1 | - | CASSKDAFRDRGFCNQPQHF | TGTGCCAGCAGCAAAGACGCTTTCCGGGACAGGGGATTTTGCAATCAGCCCCAGCATTTT
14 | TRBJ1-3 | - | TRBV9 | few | CASSVARDGNTIYF | TGTGCCAGCAGCGTAGCGAGGGATGGAAACACCATATATTTT
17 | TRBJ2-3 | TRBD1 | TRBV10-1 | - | CASSEGGTGAYTDTQYF | TGCGCCAGCAGTGAAGGGGGAACAGGGGCCTACACAGATACGCAGTATTTT
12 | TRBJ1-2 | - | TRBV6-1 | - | CASSEIDYGYTF | TGTGCCAGCAGTGAGATAGACTATGGCTACACCTTC
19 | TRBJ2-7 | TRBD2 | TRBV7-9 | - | CASSFHHRGLAGTDREQYF | TGTGCCAGCAGCTTCCATCATAGGGGACTAGCGGGAACGGATAGGGAGCAGTACTTC
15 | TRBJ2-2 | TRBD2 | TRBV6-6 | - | CASSQTSGNTGELFF | TGTGCCAGCAGTCAGACTAGCGGAAACACCGGGGAGCTGTTTTTT
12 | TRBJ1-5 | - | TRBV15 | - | CATSRLMQPQHF | TGTGCCACCAGCAGACTTATGCAGCCCCAGCATTTT
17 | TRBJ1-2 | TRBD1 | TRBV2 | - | CASRGGADRALNYGYTF | TGTGCCAGCAGAGGGGGCGCCGATCGGGCCCTTAACTATGGCTACACCTTC
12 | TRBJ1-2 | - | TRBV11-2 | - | CASSLMAGGYTF | TGTGCCAGCAGCTTGATGGCAGGGGGCTACACCTTC
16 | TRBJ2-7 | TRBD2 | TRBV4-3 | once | CASSQATSGRSYEQYF | TGCGCCAGCAGCCAAGCAACTAGCGGGAGATCCTACGAGCAGTACTTC
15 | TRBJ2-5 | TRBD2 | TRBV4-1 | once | CASSHRGLALETQYF | TGCGCCAGCAGCCATCGGGGACTAGCTCTAGAGACCCAGTACTTC
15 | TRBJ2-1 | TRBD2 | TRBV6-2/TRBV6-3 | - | CASSYPGLAINEQFF | TGTGCCAGCAGTTACCCGGGACTAGCAATCAATGAGCAGTTCTTC
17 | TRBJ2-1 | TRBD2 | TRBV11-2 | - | CASSLVGRTSGDNEQFF | TGTGCCAGCAGCTTAGTCGGTCGGACTAGCGGGGACAATGAGCAGTTCTTC
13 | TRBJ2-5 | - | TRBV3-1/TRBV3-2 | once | CASSPPLLETQYF | TGTGCCAGCAGCCCCCCCCTGTTGGAGACCCAGTACTTC
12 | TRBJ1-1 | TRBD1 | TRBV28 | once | CASSLGTGRAFF | TGTGCCAGCAGTTTAGGGACAGGGAGAGCTTTCTTT
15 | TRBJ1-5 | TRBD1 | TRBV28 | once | CASSLEGAGNQPQHF | TGTGCCAGCAGTTTAGAGGGGGCCGGCAATCAGCCCCAGCATTTT
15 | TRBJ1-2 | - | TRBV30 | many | CAWSTKLGHFYGYTF | TGTGCCTGGAGTACAAAACTAGGGCACTTTTATGGCTACACCTTC
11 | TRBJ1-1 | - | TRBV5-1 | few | CASSAGAEAFF | TGCGCCAGCAGCGCAGGGGCTGAAGCTTTCTTT
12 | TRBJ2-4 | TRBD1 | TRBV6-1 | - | CASSEGTGIQYF | TGTGCCAGCAGTGAGGGGACAGGGATTCAGTACTTC
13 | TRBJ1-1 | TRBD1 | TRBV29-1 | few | CSVEGQQNTEAFF | TGCAGCGTTGAGGGACAGCAGAACACTGAAGCTTTCTTT
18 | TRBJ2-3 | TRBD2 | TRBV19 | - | CASSKSWRTSESTDTQYF | TGTGCCAGTAGTAAAAGCTGGCGGACTAGCGAAAGCACAGATACGCAGTATTTT
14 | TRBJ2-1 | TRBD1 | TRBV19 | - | CASSTGDTYNEQFF | TGTGCCAGTAGCACAGGGGACACCTACAATGAGCAGTTCTTC
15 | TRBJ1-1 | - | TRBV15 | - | CATSRRTQGITEAFF | TGTGCCACCAGCCGCAGGACGCAGGGTATCACTGAAGCTTTCTTT
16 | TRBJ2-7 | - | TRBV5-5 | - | CASSTGRGMMAYEQYF | TGTGCCAGCAGCACAGGACGGGGGATGATGGCCTACGAGCAGTACTTC
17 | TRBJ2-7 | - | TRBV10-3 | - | CAIRNSGLGTSSYEQYF | TGTGCCATCAGAAATTCGGGATTGGGCACTAGCTCCTACGAGCAGTACTTC
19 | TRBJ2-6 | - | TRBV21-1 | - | CASSNAPVQLTTGANVLTF | TGTGCCAGCAGCAACGCCCCCGTACAGCTTACGACTGGGGCCAACGTCCTGACTTTC
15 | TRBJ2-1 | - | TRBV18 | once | CASSSPRVGEYEQFF | TGTGCCAGCTCTTCCCCCCGCGTTGGGGAGTATGAGCAGTTCTTC
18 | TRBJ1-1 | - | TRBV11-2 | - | CASSLNVYRGPQNTEAFF | TGTGCCAGCAGCTTAAACGTGTATAGGGGCCCTCAGAACACTGAAGCTTTCTTT
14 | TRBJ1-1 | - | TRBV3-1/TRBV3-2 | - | CASSRNGQFREAFF | TGTGCCAGCAGCCGGAACGGACAGTTCCGTGAAGCTTTCTTT
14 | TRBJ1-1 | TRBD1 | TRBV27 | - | CASSLSDRLSEAFF | TGTGCCAGCAGTTTATCGGACAGGTTGAGTGAAGCTTTCTTT
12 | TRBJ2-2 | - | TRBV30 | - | CAWREFTGELFF | TGTGCCTGGAGAGAGTTCACCGGGGAGCTGTTTTTT
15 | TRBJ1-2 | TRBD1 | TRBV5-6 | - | CASSLAGTGPYGYTF | TGTGCCAGCAGCTTGGCCGGGACAGGCCCCTATGGCTACACCTTC
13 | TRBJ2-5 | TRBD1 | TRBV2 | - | CASSLGTAETQYF | TGTGCCAGCAGCCTCGGGACAGCAGAGACCCAGTACTTC
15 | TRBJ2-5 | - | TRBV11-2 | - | CASSSPTGRRETQYF | TGTGCCAGCAGCTCTCCGACTGGGAGGCGAGAGACCCAGTACTTC
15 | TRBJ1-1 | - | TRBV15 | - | CATSRPGSMNTEAFF | TGTGCCACCAGCAGACCGGGGTCCATGAACACTGAAGCTTTCTTT
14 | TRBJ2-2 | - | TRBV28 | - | CASSLTQGSGELFF | TGTGCCAGCAGTTTAACACAGGGATCCGGGGAGCTGTTTTTT
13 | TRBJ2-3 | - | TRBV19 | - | CASSPRLTDTQYF | TGTGCCAGTAGTCCCCGTCTCACAGATACGCAGTATTTT
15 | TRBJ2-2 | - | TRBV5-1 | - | CASNPTAGNTGELFF | TGCGCCAGCAACCCTACCGCCGGGAACACCGGGGAGCTGTTTTTT
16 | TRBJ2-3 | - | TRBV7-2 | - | CASRIVWGLITDTQYF | TGTGCCAGCAGGATAGTCTGGGGGCTAATCACAGATACGCAGTATTTT
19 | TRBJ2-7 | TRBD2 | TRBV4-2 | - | CASSLGGLAGGPPPYEQYF | TGTGCCAGCAGCCTGGGGGGGCTAGCGGGAGGGCCCCCCCCATACGAGCAGTACTTC
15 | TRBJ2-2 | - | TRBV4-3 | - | CASSQVQFNTGELFF | TGCGCCAGCAGCCAAGTCCAGTTTAACACCGGGGAGCTGTTTTTT
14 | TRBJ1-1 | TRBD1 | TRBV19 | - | CASNHRGSSTEAFF | TGTGCCAGCAATCACAGGGGTTCGAGTACTGAAGCTTTCTTT